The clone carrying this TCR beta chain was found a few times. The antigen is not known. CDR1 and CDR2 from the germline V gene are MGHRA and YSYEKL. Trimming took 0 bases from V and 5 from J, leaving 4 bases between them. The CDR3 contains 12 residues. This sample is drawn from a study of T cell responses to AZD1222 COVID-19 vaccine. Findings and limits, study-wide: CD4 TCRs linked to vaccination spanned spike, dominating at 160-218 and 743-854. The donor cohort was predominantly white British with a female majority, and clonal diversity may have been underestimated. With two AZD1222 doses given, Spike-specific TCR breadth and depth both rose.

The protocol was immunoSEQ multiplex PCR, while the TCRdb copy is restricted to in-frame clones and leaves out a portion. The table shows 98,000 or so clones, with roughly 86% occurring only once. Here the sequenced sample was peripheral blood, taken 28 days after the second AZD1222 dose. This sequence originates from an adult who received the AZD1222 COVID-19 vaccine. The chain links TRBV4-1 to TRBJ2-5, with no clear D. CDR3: CASSQELETQYF. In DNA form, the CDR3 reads TGCGCCAGCAGCCAAGAATTGGAGACCCAGTACTTC.